The next 6 T cell receptor beta chains were all read from a single sample in a study of Ad26.COV2.S vaccination and SARS-CoV-2 variants. Regarding treatment: over 15 received Ad26.COV2.S at low or high dose, single or two shots; 5 received placebo; per-sample allocation not given. Specimen acquisition occurred on day 63 following the initial vaccine or placebo injection. Profiling relied on immunoSEQ multiplex PCR, and the TCRdb table lists in-frame clones only, not all of them. The sample contains 300,000 to 350,000 clones, 80% to 90% of which appear only once. This material consisted of peripheral blood, taken in a trial of Ad26.COV2.S vaccine versus placebo. The receptors here all came from a person between 18 and 65 years old who received the Ad26.COV2.S COVID-19 vaccine or a placebo.

This chain connects TRBV5-1 to TRBJ2-5; 11 bases agree with TRBD2. Germline CDR1 reads SGHRS; CDR2 reads YFSETQ. J lost 4 bases, V lost 0 bases, and 2 bases had no gene match. The CDR3 is 15 residues long. The CDR3 sequence is CASSLAGTSGETQYF. CDR3 DNA sequence: TGCGCCAGCAGCTTGGCCGGGACTAGCGGAGAGACCCAGTACTTC.

The chain employs TRBV27 and TRBJ2-7; the D call may be TRBD1 or TRBD2 (7 bases each). V lost 6 bases and J lost 7, with 28 bases in between. CDR1 and CDR2 from the germline V gene are MNHEY and SMNVEV (reference sequence). The CDR3 consists of 17 residues. The CDR3 region is CASRPIGGRGPGVEQYF. CDR3 bases: TGTGCCAGCAGGCCGATAGGGGGGAGGGGGCCGGGTGTGGAGCAGTACTTC.

The rearrangement links TRBV9 to TRBJ2-1; 8 nucleotides agree with TRBD1. The trim removed 2 bases at V and 6 bases at J, leaving 7 bases unmatched. Germline values: CDR1 SGDLS, CDR2 YYNGEE. This CDR3 has 15 amino acids. The CDR3 DNA follows: TGTGCCAGCAGCGTGCGGCAGGGGGCAAGCAATGAGCAGTTCTTC. Translated, it gives CASSVRQGASNEQFF. Looking up the rest from reference TRBV9 and TRBJ2-1 gives the full variable domain: DSGVTQTPKHLITATGQRVTLRCSPRSGDLSVYWYQQSLDQGLQFLIQYYNGEERAKGNILERFSAQQFPDLHSELNLSSLELGDSALYFCASSVRQGASNEQFFGPGTRLTVL.

As DNA, the CDR3 is TGCGCCAGCAGCTTGGAGTTAGCGGGGGTGGGCACAGATACGCAGTATTTT. Translating it yields CASSLELAGVGTDTQYF. The V call is TRBV5-1, the J call TRBJ2-3, with TRBD2 matching over 9 bases. Trimming at V came to 0 bases and at J to 1 base, leaving 6 bases not matched to a gene. Per the germline V gene, CDR1 is SGHRS and CDR2 is YFSETQ. This CDR3 comprises 17 residues.

In this sample, this clone turned up once. CDR3 nucleotides: TGTGCCAGCAGTTACAGGATAGAGCTTGAAGCTTTCTTT. Its translation is CASSYRIELEAFF. The V gene is TRBV6-2 or TRBV6-3, the J gene TRBJ1-1, with D unresolved. CDR3 length: 13 amino acids. Deletions cut 2 bases from V and 7 bases from J, with 11 bases between. The germline V gene has CDR1 MNHEY and CDR2 SVGEGT.

The chain links TRBV19 to TRBJ1-2, with 8 nucleotides matching TRBD1. The CDR3 sequence is 15 residues long. The germline gives CDR1 LNHDA, CDR2 SQIVND (reference sequence). The V gene end was trimmed by 5 bases and the J gene end by 4 bases; junction bases not matched to a gene: 9. The CDR3: CASSQGAQALYGYTF. CDR3 bases: TGTGCCAGTAGTCAGGGGGCGCAGGCCCTCTATGGCTACACCTTC.